This section outlines one T cell receptor beta chain sequence together with its context. Its antigen is unknown. These data belong to a study of T cell repertoires in cytomegalovirus infection. This CDR3 has 17 residues. CDR1 KGHDR and CDR2 SFDVKD come from the germline V gene. V shed 1 base, J shed 3 bases, and the junction held 6 bases outside the gene matches. TCRdb itself ran the reads through MiXCR, one entry per CDR3 protein. The table records hundreds of thousands of distinct CDR3 sequences, about a third of them present only once. Study outcomes and limitations: Dominant in the ex vivo response were TCR beta clonotypes restricted by HLA-C and specific for CMV.

The clonotype originates from a human donor in good health (CMV status not recorded). Some clones in this sample may be carry-over from other donors' samples. This chain joins TRBV24-1 and TRBJ2-3, with TRBD2 matching over 10 bases. The material sequenced was cultured CD8+ T cells from PBMCs, taken from culture after CMV antigen stimulation. This CDR3 is CATSDLGQREGTDTQYF. In nucleotides, the CDR3 is TGTGCCACCAGTGATTTAGGACAGCGGGAGGGGACAGATACGCAGTATTTT.